Following are 28 T cell receptor beta chains from one sample sequenced in a study of sequential checkpoint blockade in melanoma. Produced via immunoSEQ multiplex PCR; TCRdb's table is partial and in-frame only. The sample holds roughly 30,000 clones; less than 90% are singletons and the top ten take about a fifth. Noted treatment: randomized to nivolumab then ipilimumab (arm A) or the reverse (arm B). The material sequenced was CD8+ T cells sorted from blood (inferred from file names), taken from a patient given nivolumab and ipilimumab in sequence. All receptors come from a human donor with melanoma.

The V and J genes are TRBV2 and TRBJ2-2, with D possibly matching TRBD2 (6 bases). Between the trimmed V and J ends, which lost 7 bases and 4 bases, there was a span of 10 bases. There are 13 residues in the CDR3. The germline V gene encodes CDR1 SNHLY and CDR2 FYNNEI. In DNA, the CDR3 is TGTGCCAGCACCGGGAGAGGCACCGGGGAGCTGTTTTTT. Translated, it gives CASTGRGTGELFF.

The chain carries TRBV27 and TRBJ1-2, with a tentative D call TRBD1 (6 bases). This CDR3 is built from 15 residues. Looked up from germline, CDR1 is MNHEY and CDR2 is SMNVEV (reference sequence). The V end lost 0 bases, the J end lost 6 bases, and 14 bases lay between the germline ends. The CDR3 spells CASSLSPTGKHGYTF. DNA for the CDR3: TGTGCCAGCAGTTTATCGCCCACAGGGAAACATGGCTACACCTTC.

The chain joins TRBV19 to TRBJ2-7; 8 nucleotides agree with TRBD1. There are 19 residues in the CDR3. V was pared by 5 bases and J by 5 bases, with 23 bases of the junction left unmatched. Looked up from germline, CDR1 is LNHDA and CDR2 is SQIVND (reference sequence). CDR3 nucleotide sequence: TGTGCCAGTAGTCCACAACGTGTGGCAGGGGGCGCATTTGTCAACGAGCAGTACTTC. This translates into CASSPQRVAGGAFVNEQYF.

J is TRBJ1-1 and V is TRBV10-3; perhaps TRBD1 as D (6 bases). The V end lost 0 bases, the J end lost 1 base, and 9 bases lay between the germline ends. The length of the CDR3 is 15 residues. Germline V gene sequence: CDR1 ENHRY, CDR2 SYGVKD. Here the CDR3 DNA reads TGTGCCATCAGTGAGTCGGGGGGGCCGAACACTGAAGCTTTCTTT. Encoded protein: CAISESGGPNTEAFF.

CDR3: CASSLSWTENTGELFF. The CDR3 DNA is TGTGCCAGCAGCTTAAGCTGGACAGAGAACACCGGGGAGCTGTTTTTT. This chain joins TRBV7-9 and TRBJ2-2; perhaps TRBD1 as D (6 bases). V was trimmed by 2 bases and J by 1 base, leaving 11 bases between them. Looked up from germline, CDR1 is SEHNR and CDR2 is FQNEAQ (reference sequence). This CDR3 is 16 amino acids long.

The V call is TRBV4-3, the J call TRBJ1-6; TRBD1 aligns across 7 bases. Germline V gene sequence: CDR1 LGHNA, CDR2 YSLEER. V shed 4 bases, J shed 5 bases, and the junction held 14 bases outside the gene matches. CDR3 length equals 18 residues. This chain's CDR3 is CASSPGTAIPMDNSPLHF. CDR3 nucleotide sequence: TGCGCCAGCAGCCCCGGGACAGCCATCCCCATGGATAATTCACCCCTCCACTTT.

The chain has TRBV27 and TRBJ2-3; D remains unclear. This CDR3 comprises 11 residues. Trimming removed 3 bases from V and 6 bases from J, with 4 bases in between. Looked up from germline, CDR1 is MNHEY and CDR2 is SMNVEV (reference sequence). This CDR3 is CASSFYDTQYF. The DNA of the CDR3 is TGTGCCAGCAGTTTTTATGATACGCAGTATTTT.

The chain combines TRBV27 with TRBJ1-5, with D unclear. Trimming stripped 5 bases from V and 0 bases from J, with 17 bases between. The germline V gene has CDR1 MNHEY and CDR2 SMNVEV (reference sequence). There are 17 residues in the CDR3. CDR3 nucleotide sequence: TGTGCCAGCAGTCCCCGTTCGCCACATTATAGCAATCAGCCCCAGCATTTT. Translating gives CASSPRSPHYSNQPQHF.

The J gene is TRBJ2-7, the V gene TRBV15; 10 bases map to TRBD2. V was pared by 5 bases and J by 4 bases, with 8 bases of the junction left unmatched. CDR3 length: 15 residues. Germline V lookup: CDR1 LNHNV, CDR2 YYDKDF (reference sequence). CDR3 sequence (DNA): TGTGCCACCAGCCAGGGGCTAGCGGGGGTATACGAGCAGTACTTC. Translated, it gives CATSQGLAGVYEQYF.

V is TRBV13 and J is TRBJ2-3, with 13 positions matching TRBD2. V lost 4 bases and J lost 2; bases outside the gene matches: 3. The germline CDR1 and CDR2 sequences are PRHDT and FYEKMQ (reference sequence). This CDR3 contains 16 residues. CDR3 nucleotides: TGTGCCAGCAGCTCAGGGACTAGCGGGGACACAGATACGCAGTATTTT. It codes for CASSSGTSGDTDTQYF.

The chain carries TRBV7-9 and TRBJ1-3; D remains ambiguous. The V gene lost 5 bases and the J gene lost 0 bases, with 11 bases spanning the gap. Germline V gene sequence: CDR1 SEHNR, CDR2 FQNEAQ (reference sequence). This CDR3 is built from 15 residues. The CDR3 sequence is CASSRGQISGNTIYF. The DNA for the CDR3 is TGTGCCAGCAGCCGCGGGCAGATCTCTGGAAACACCATATATTTT.

V gene TRBV18 combines with J gene TRBJ2-1, with a tentative D call TRBD1 (5 bases). The CDR3 is 14 residues long. Germline V lookup: CDR1 KGHSH, CDR2 LQKENI. V lost 0 bases to trimming and J lost 10 bases, with 13 bases between them. The CDR3 coding sequence is TGTGCCAGCTCACCACCTACCAAGGGGTACGAGCAGTTCTTC. Its translation: CASSPPTKGYEQFF.

The chain combines TRBV5-1 with TRBJ1-2; 7 nucleotides agree with TRBD1. Germline trimming cut 0 bases from V and 5 bases from J; bases unmatched to any gene: 7. Germline lookup yields CDR1 SGHRS and CDR2 YFSETQ. The CDR3 is 15 residues long. Here the CDR3 reads CASSLGQGRRYGYTF. CDR3 sequence (DNA): TGCGCCAGCAGCTTGGGACAGGGAAGGAGATATGGCTACACCTTC.

The V gene is TRBV11-2, the J gene TRBJ2-3; D unclear. V shed 5 bases and J shed 3 bases, with 15 bases lying between them. CDR1 is SGHAT, CDR2 FQNNGV, per germline. CDR3 size: 15 residues. The DNA for the CDR3 is TGTGCCAGCAGCCCGCCCTCTCCGAGTACAGATACGCAGTATTTT. Its protein is CASSPPSPSTDTQYF.

The chain couples TRBV5-6 to TRBJ1-2; D gene uncertain. This CDR3 comprises 14 residues. V lost 4 bases to trimming and J lost 0 bases, with 10 bases between them. The germline gives CDR1 SGHDT, CDR2 YYEEEE. The CDR3 protein is CASSVGSTNYGYTF. CDR3 sequence (DNA): TGTGCCAGCAGCGTGGGCAGTACTAACTATGGCTACACCTTC.

This clone has more than one count but fewer than ten. CDR3 sequence reads: CASSPDGGTYEQYF. The DNA of the CDR3 is TGCGCCAGCAGCCCCGACGGGGGTACCTACGAGCAGTACTTC. V and J are TRBV4-1 and TRBJ2-7; possibly TRBD2 for D (6 bases). Between the trimmed V and J ends, which lost 4 bases and 2 bases, there was a span of 12 bases. This CDR3 comprises 14 residues. The germline V gene encodes CDR1 MGHRA and CDR2 YSYEKL.

The chain recombines TRBV2 with TRBJ2-1; 13 bases fit TRBD2. CDR1 is SNHLY and CDR2 is FYNNEI in the germline V gene. The trim removed 7 bases at V and 8 bases at J, leaving 8 bases unmatched. This CDR3 has 15 residues. The CDR3 loop reads CASTELAGGPYEQFF. CDR3 in DNA: TGTGCCAGCACCGAACTAGCGGGGGGGCCGTATGAGCAGTTCTTC. Combining the CDR3 with reference TRBV2 and TRBJ2-1 gives the whole variable domain EPEVTQTPSHQVTQMGQEVILRCVPISNHLYFYWYRQILGQKVEFLVSFYNNEISEKSEIFDDQFSVERPDGSNFTLKIRSTKLEDSAMYFCASTELAGGPYEQFFGPGTRLTVL.

The V call is TRBV5-4, the J call TRBJ2-7; D may be TRBD1 (5 bases). The CDR3 runs 15 residues. V lost 4 bases to trimming and J lost 2 bases, with 16 bases between them. Germline assignment: CDR1 SGHNT and CDR2 YYREEE (reference sequence). The CDR3 bases are TGTGCCAGCAGCCCATGGGCAGGGCCTCCCTACGAGCAGTACTTC. This codes for CASSPWAGPPYEQYF.

The chain uses TRBV5-1 and TRBJ2-2, with 8 bases aligning to TRBD2. The CDR3 length is 17 residues. Germline CDR1 and CDR2: SGHRS and YFSETQ. After removal of 1 base from V and 1 base from J, the junction contained 6 bases not matched to a gene. For the CDR3, the DNA is TGCGCCAGCAGCTTGTACTATAGCGGGGAGAACACCGGGGAGCTGTTTTTT. Encoded protein: CASSLYYSGENTGELFF.

This clone was observed once. This chain uses TRBV12-5 with TRBJ2-1; 8 nucleotides agree with TRBD2. Trimming at V came to 7 bases and at J to 2 bases, leaving 7 bases not matched to a gene. Germline CDR1 and CDR2: LGHNT and FRNRAP. The CDR3 is 15 residues long. The CDR3 DNA reads TGTGCTAGTGCCCACCCCGGGGGGGCCTACAATGAGCAGTTCTTC. This sequence encodes CASAHPGGAYNEQFF. The variable domain in full, with the rest retrieved from reference TRBV12-5 and TRBJ2-1, is DARVTQTPRHKVTEMGQEVTMRCQPILGHNTVFWYRQTMMQGLELLAYFRNRAPLDDSGMPKDRFSAEMPDATLATLKIQPSEPRDSAVYFCASAHPGGAYNEQFFGPGTRLTVL.

The chain uses TRBV10-3 and TRBJ2-7, with 10 bases matching TRBD1. CDR3 length: 13 residues. Germline V gives CDR1 ENHRY, CDR2 SYGVKD. V lost 10 bases and J lost 2; bases outside the gene matches: 5. CDR3 DNA sequence: TGTGCCAACGGACAGGGGGGTGCCTACGAGCAGTACTTC. Translated: CANGQGGAYEQYF.

This clone was counted a single time. The gene calls are TRBV6-1 and TRBJ1-1, with TRBD1 matching 9 bases. CDR3 length: 10 residues. Germline CDR1 and CDR2: MNHNS and SASEGT. Germline trimming cut 10 bases from V and 8 bases from J; bases unmatched to any gene: 2. This chain's CDR3 is CATDRGEAFF. The CDR3 nucleotides are TGTGCCACCGACAGGGGGGAAGCTTTCTTT.

The chain is built from TRBV7-9 and TRBJ2-5, with TRBD2 identical over 9 bases. After removal of 6 bases from V and 5 bases from J, the junction contained 10 bases not matched to a gene. CDR3 size: 15 residues. Germline V lookup: CDR1 SEHNR, CDR2 FQNEAQ (reference sequence). Here the CDR3 DNA reads TGTGCCAGCAGGGGGGGAGCGGGAGGCCTGGAGACCCAGTACTTC. It codes for CASRGGAGGLETQYF.

The J gene is TRBJ1-4, the V gene TRBV6-1; D is undetermined. V lost 8 bases, J lost 10 bases, and 20 bases lay in between. In germline, CDR1 is MNHNS, CDR2 SASEGT. The CDR3 covers 14 residues. CDR3 nucleotide sequence: TGTGCCAGCGGGCAGGCTCGCTTTGGTGGAAAACTGTTTTTT. The encoded protein is CASGQARFGGKLFF.

The chain employs TRBV2 and TRBJ2-5; D ambiguous. Trimming left V 3 bases short and J 1 base short, with 6 bases between. The CDR3 runs to 13 residues. Germline CDR1 and CDR2: SNHLY and FYNNEI. DNA for the CDR3: TGTGCCAGCAGTGATGGAGTCCAAGAGACCCAGTACTTC. It encodes CASSDGVQETQYF.

The chain combines TRBV4-1 with TRBJ2-7; weak D call: TRBD1 (6 bases). The CDR3 runs to 14 residues. Germline V gene data show CDR1 as MGHRA and CDR2 as YSYEKL. Trimming left V 2 bases short and J 5 bases short, with 13 bases between. The CDR3 loop is CASSQRQGLNEQYF. CDR3 DNA sequence: TGCGCCAGCAGCCAAAGGCAGGGGTTGAACGAGCAGTACTTC.

The rearrangement uses TRBV28 and TRBJ2-3; TRBD2 is a possible D gene (6 bases). CDR1 MDHEN and CDR2 SYDVKM come from the germline V gene. The CDR3 runs 14 residues. V shed 2 bases and J shed 4 bases, with 10 bases lying between them. CDR3 sequence (DNA): TGTGCCAGCAGTTTAGGGGGGAGCTCAGATACGCAGTATTTT. It specifies CASSLGGSSDTQYF.

The chain couples TRBV5-4 to TRBJ1-2; D ambiguous. This CDR3 comprises 14 residues. Trimming left V 1 base short and J 4 bases short, with 11 bases between. From germline, CDR1 is SGHNT and CDR2 YYREEE (reference sequence). The CDR3 DNA reads TGTGCCAGCAGCTTGAGCCAGGCGGGCTATGGCTACACCTTC. It is translated as CASSLSQAGYGYTF.